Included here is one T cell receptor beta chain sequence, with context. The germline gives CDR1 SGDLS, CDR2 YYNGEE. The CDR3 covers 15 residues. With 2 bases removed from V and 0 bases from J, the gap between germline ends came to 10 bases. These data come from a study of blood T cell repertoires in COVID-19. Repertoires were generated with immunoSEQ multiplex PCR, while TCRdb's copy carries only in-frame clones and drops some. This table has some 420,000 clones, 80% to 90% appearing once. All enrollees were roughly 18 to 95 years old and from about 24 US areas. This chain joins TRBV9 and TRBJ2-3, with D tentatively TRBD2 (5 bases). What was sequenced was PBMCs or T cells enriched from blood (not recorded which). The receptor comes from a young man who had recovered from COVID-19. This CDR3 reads CASSVVGESTDTQYF. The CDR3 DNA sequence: TGTGCCAGCAGCGTCGTCGGGGAAAGCACAGATACGCAGTATTTT.